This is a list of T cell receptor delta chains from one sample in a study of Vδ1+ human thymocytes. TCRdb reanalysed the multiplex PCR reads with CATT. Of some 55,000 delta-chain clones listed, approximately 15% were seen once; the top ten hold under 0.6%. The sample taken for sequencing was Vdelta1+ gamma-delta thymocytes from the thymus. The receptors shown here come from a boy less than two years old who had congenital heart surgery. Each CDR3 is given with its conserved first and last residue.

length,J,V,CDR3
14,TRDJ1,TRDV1,CALGEPPDTDKLIF
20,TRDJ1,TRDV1,CALGELGVPVCTGGPDKLIF
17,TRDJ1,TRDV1,CALVAEASSRYTDKLIF
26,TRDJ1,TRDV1,CALGEPPAFRQLSLLGKEMNTDKLIF
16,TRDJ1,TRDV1,CALRVGDRADTDKLIF
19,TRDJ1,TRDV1,CALGERTRLLGDIADKLIF
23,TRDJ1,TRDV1,CALGERGSWLRYWGIRSTDKLIF
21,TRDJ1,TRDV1,CALGERSSYGGIRMYTDKLIF
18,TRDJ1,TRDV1,CALGDIPTQMGDQDKLIF
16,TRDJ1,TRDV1,CALGEEGLRYTDKLIF
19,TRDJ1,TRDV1,CALGVPPYWGIPYTDKLIF
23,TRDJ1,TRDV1,CALGEPDHSSTGGWKGYTDKLIF
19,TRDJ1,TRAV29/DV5,CSVLLCSPSFPLGDNKLIF
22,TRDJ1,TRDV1,CALGEVDLPRITGGWYTDKLIF
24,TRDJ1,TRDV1,CALGDPKAFLPVLGPKGGTDKLIF
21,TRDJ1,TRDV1,CALGELPTTGGSGTYTDKLIF
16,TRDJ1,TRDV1,CALGEPEREAGTKLIF
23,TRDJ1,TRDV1,CALGELWHLPTNWGTSYTDKLIF
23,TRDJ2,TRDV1,CALGELTFPGGYAVEALTAQLFF
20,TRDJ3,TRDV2,CACEVLGAPGHSWDTRQMFF
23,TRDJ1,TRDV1,CALGGHTVSYLLLGDTRYDKLIF
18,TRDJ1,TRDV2,CACGLILRDTAFIDKLIF
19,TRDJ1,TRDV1,CALGELSMGTNRRTDKLIF
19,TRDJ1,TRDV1,CALGELYLPTLGDTDKLIF
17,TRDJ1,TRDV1,CALGETWGIRYTDKLIF
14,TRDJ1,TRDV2,CAWPLGDTADKLIF
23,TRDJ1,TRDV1,CALGVHLPTLLWPLRVSTDKLIF
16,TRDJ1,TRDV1,CALGELLLRYTDKLIF